This T cell receptor (beta chain) was documented in a study of Graves' ophthalmopathy and Graves' hyperthyroidism. CDR1 is DFQATT and CDR2 is SNEGSKA in the germline V gene (reference sequence). V lost 5 bases to trimming and J lost 7 bases; unmatched junction nucleotides: 9. The CDR3 loop spans 14 amino acids. The study amplified TCR beta CDR3 regions using RNA transcripts. HTBI-primed first-round RT-PCR preceded second-round multiplex PCR. TCRdb fed the multiplex PCR reads into MiXCR, producing one record per CDR3 protein. Of 200,000 to 300,000 distinct CDR3 sequences in the sample, about 47% were seen once.

The TCR comes from an adult man with Graves' ophthalmopathy. The sample comprised peripheral blood. The genes are TRBV20-1 and TRBJ1-4; TRBD1 aligns across 8 bases. For the CDR3, the DNA is TGCAGTGCTCCTCCCCGGGGACAGGCTGAAAAACTGTTTTTT. This codes for CSAPPRGQAEKLFF.